This T cell receptor (beta chain) was recorded in a study of T cell responses to AZD1222 COVID-19 vaccine. General study findings and limits: Sampling captured repertoires only after the peak T cell response. Spike-specific TCR breadth and depth grew following two AZD1222 doses.

Remarks on this clone: Its antigen is unidentified.

Profiled with immunoSEQ multiplex PCR; TCRdb holds only in-frame clones, not every one. Seen here are about 110,000 clones, 85% to 95% observed once, and the top ten hold 2.9%. The CDR3 length is 12 residues. Trimming removed 9 bases from V and 3 bases from J, with 11 bases in between. Germline CDR1 is LGHDT and CDR2 is YNNKEL (reference sequence). The rearrangement joins TRBV3-1 (or the pseudogene TRBV3-2) to TRBJ1-2; D remains ambiguous. The source was peripheral blood, collected 28 days after the second AZD1222 dose. This TCR came from an adult who received the AZD1222 COVID-19 vaccine. This CDR3 is CASQGEYYGYTF. For the CDR3, the DNA is TGTGCCAGTCAAGGCGAATACTATGGCTACACCTTC.